Here is one T cell receptor beta chain with its context. Its recognized antigen is unknown. The record has no base qualities; no much larger clone is one base away. Library creation used the immunoSEQ multiplex PCR assay. For the multiplex PCR, a mixture combining 60 forward primers for TCR Vbeta segments and 13 reverse primers for TCR Jbeta segments was used. A multiplex PCR assay on genomic DNA amplified the CDR3 region of rearranged TCR beta genes. The amplified TCR beta libraries were sequenced on the Illumina HiSeq System as 87-base-pair reads. The paper's processing steps were these. A later analysis counted some 80 million unique TCR beta chains across the roughly 700 repertoires, and roughly 10 million of these chains were shared by at least two donors. Raw reads were error-corrected and collapsed into unique sequences with a nearest-neighbor algorithm that merged closely related sequences to remove PCR and sequencing errors. CDR3 sequences were aligned to IMGT reference sequences to assign V, D and J gene segments. For a sequence to be retained, a match of at least six nucleotides was required to both a V gene segment and a J gene segment. A rearrangement counted as productive if the CDR3 had no stop codons and remained in frame with V and J, and every other rearrangement counted as non-productive. Following IMGT convention, CDR3 was defined as the stretch from the second conserved V-encoded cysteine to the conserved J-encoded phenylalanine. The earlier analysis of some 580 of the donors excluded any sequence lacking an unambiguous match to a single V gene segment. An earlier analysis of almost 600 of the donors classified V segments as functional when productive rearrangements were above 56.7% and as segregating when the standard deviation between donors was above 5%. A statistical classification framework was developed to diagnose cytomegalovirus status using the catalog of TCR beta chain sequences. In a later analysis, V and J genes were assigned by comparing TCR nucleotide sequences against IMGT/GENE-DB human TR gene sequences. Using the TCRdist pipeline, a later analysis assigned CDR3 sequences along with most-parsimonious VDJ recombination scenarios. In a later analysis, every TCR beta chain was defined by the combination of its CDR3 amino acid sequence and its V-gene family, and reads without a unique V-gene family were dropped. A later analysis removed 592 highly shared, low-generation-probability nucleotide sequences to deal with suspected cross-contamination and a sequencing artifact. In a later analysis, a clonal expansion index for each public chain was calculated from normalized within-repertoire ranks of inferred template counts. In a later analysis, generation probabilities were computed using a VDJ recombination model fitted to out-of-frame rearrangements, and the results were checked against IGoR. In a later analysis, hypergeometric tests were used to score TCR-TCR, TCR-HLA and TCR-CMV co-occurrence, with a repertoire-size bias correction applied to TCR pairs. A later analysis estimated false discovery rates by permuting HLA or CMV assignments 20 times. In a later analysis, co-occurring TCRs were grouped with DBSCAN, and TCRdist sequence similarity was added when clustering was performed within HLA-allele-positive subsets. Repertoires with fewer than 30,000 or more than 120,000 public chains were left out of co-occurrence clustering, as were several repertoires with anomalous nucleotide sharing. Drawn from immuneACCESS, this table holds only the in-frame rearrangements with V and J called that TCRdb kept. Clones are partly lost; checked studies trace under half to an unresolved V gene and leave the rest unexplained. V and J calls and clone size come straight from that table; D and trimming were deduced from the DNA. Present in this sample are approximately 40,000 clones, approximately 66% of which were seen just once. The top ten clones comprise less than 20% of the sample.

This sample was taken from a study of cytomegalovirus exposure and HLA in healthy donors (dated by TCRdb to between 2016 and 2019). Looking at the study overall: An earlier analysis of fewer than 750 of the donors reported approximately 280 Gb of sequence data and roughly 120 million unique TCR beta sequences obtained from some 200 million T cells. An early release that covered about 600 HLA-typed donors contained approximately 290 gigabases of sequencing data and tens of millions of unique TCR sequences. Among the approximately 420 genotyped donors, roughly 80% belonged to the genetic ancestry cluster associated with self-reported Caucasian donors. The study aimed to test whether cataloging public T cell receptors could reveal signatures of past pathogen exposure. The study profiled the T cell repertoires of 550 to 700 subjects by immunosequencing and related them to cytomegalovirus serostatus. Besides the first cohort of hundreds of subjects, a separate validation cohort made up of roughly 130 different subjects was used. The study combined high-throughput TCR immunosequencing, statistical association of individual TCRs with disease status, and machine learning to predict cytomegalovirus infection status. In a later analysis, previously published TCR beta repertoires from several hundred donors were re-analyzed and high-resolution HLA genotyping was added so that TCR occurrence patterns could be studied. The later analysis used no new phenotypic data to find candidate immune exposures, relying instead on TCR beta sequences and their occurrence across donors. In an earlier analysis of 500 to 650 of the donors, high-throughput TCR beta sequencing was used to judge whether each TCR beta V gene segment behaved as functional or pseudogenic. Donor age, sex, ethnicity and CMV serostatus were collected together with the repertoire data. Genome-wide SNP genotypes for about three fifths of the roughly 700 donors were used in a later genetic analysis, which treated that subset as a discovery cohort. Every repertoire in the discovery cohort had been generated on one and the same sequencing platform. HLA typing covered class I and class II loci at four-digit resolution. Typing coverage differed by locus: A, B, C, DRB1 and DQB1 were typed in about 620-630 donors, DQA1 in around 500, DPA1 in 600 to 610, and DPB1 in 472. Five DR-DQ haplotypes were handled as single units for association and clustering, since linkage in the cohort was strong. Among roughly 400 genotyped donors of the cohort, an average of around 250,000 unique TCR beta nucleotide sequences was sequenced per donor, of which 15% to 20% were non-productive.

V loses 0 bases of germline sequence and J loses 8 bases, and the interval between the two ends is 11 bases. The CDR3 measures 13 amino acids from cysteine to phenylalanine. The entry retains the CDR3 DNA only, 39 bases that are in frame from base 1. CDR1 and CDR2 are drawn from the germline V gene: SGDLS, YYNGEE. On the study overall, not on this receptor specifically: The authors suggested that the approach could potentially be generalized to other disease states and immunological phenotypes. A later analysis associated roughly 17,000 TCR beta sequences with specific HLA alleles at a false discovery rate of 0.05. Because HLA typing was unavailable for some donors at each locus, only the typed subset was used in association tests. Only TCR beta chains were sequenced in this cohort, and the absence of alpha or paired-chain data limited detectable features. In a later analysis, TCR association rates were found to vary across HLA loci, with the most associated TCRs seen for DRB1 alleles and the fewest for HLA-C alleles. The study listed approximately 150 TCR beta chains as associated with cytomegalovirus. According to a later analysis, most CMV-associated TCR beta chains appeared to be HLA-restricted, and the HLA associations seemed to be driven largely by CMV exposure. In both the original and validation cohorts, the classifier was reported to diagnose cytomegalovirus status with high specificity and sensitivity. The 87-base-pair reads could not distinguish some IMGT-functional V segments, including TRBV6-2 and TRBV6-3, so those segments were excluded. A cluster of highly shared sequence variants was judged likely to be a technical artifact of the sequencing pipeline. Broadly in line with IMGT annotations, most TCR beta V segments showed up in productive rearrangements about 90% or about 30% of the time in an earlier analysis of a few hundred of the donors. Three of the identified cytomegalovirus-associated TCR beta chains were confirmed in vitro to be specific for cytomegalovirus antigens. In a later genetic analysis, a missense DCLRE1C variant was associated with V-gene and J-gene trimming of TCR beta chains, and the association was replicated in an independent cohort. CMV serostatus was the only immune exposure information available for the cohort. Linkage disequilibrium might explain the correlated functional status among segregating V segments, but an unknown experimental factor could not be excluded. Most TCR sequences were seen in very few donors, while some public TCRs were found in many individuals. The earlier analysis of 587 of the donors excluded over 15 rarely observed V segments, including chromosome 9 orphons, because counts were too low. Presence/absence analyses assumed roughly uniform sequencing depth across donors, an assumption that may not hold. When HLA alleles, especially DR and DQ, strongly co-occurred, TCR associations were difficult to assign to individual alleles. Compared with the approximately 670-donor mean, donors in an Asian-associated ancestry cluster had fewer N-insertions in productive TCRs, according to a later genetic analysis. A later analysis reported that several top co-occurrence clusters appeared linked to parvovirus B19, influenza, CMV and Epstein-Barr virus. In a later analysis, HLA-associated TCR beta chains were found to be more clonally expanded and to have lower generation probabilities than equally common non-associated chains. A further reported finding was that TCR beta sequences accurately predicted the HLA-A and HLA-B alleles for most subjects in the first cohort.

In total, just over 650 healthy bone marrow donors made up the cohort. At the time of sampling, all cohort members were nominally healthy, though unrecorded immune exposures were likely present. The donor tested CMV seropositive, placing the donor among the roughly 300 seropositive members of the cohort. Each donor provided a peripheral blood sample, and peripheral blood mononuclear cells were used for TCR beta sequencing. Genomic DNA was extracted from the blood cell samples with the Qiagen DNeasy Blood Extraction Kit. This TCR came from a man aged 45-65 years in good health and CMV-seropositive. The source material was PBMCs. The rearranged segments are TRBV9 and TRBJ1-2; a confident D gene designation cannot be given. The CDR3 is CASSVGSMVGYTF. The DNA is as follows: TGTGCCAGCAGCGTAGGGTCTATGGTCGGCTACACCTTC.